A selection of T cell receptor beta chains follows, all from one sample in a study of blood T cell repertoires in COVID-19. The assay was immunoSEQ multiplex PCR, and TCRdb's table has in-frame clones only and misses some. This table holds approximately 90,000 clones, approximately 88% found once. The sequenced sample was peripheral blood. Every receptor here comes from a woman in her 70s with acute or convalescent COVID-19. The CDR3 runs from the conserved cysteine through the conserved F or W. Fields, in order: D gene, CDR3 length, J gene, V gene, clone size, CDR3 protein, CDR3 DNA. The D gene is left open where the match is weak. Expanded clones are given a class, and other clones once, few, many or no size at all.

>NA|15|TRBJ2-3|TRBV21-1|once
CASLRSGGCTDTQYF
TGTGCCAGTCTCCGGAGCGGGGGGTGTACAGATACGCAGTATTTT
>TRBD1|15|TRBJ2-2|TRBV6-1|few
CASSEGTGDTGELFF
TGTGCCAGCAGTGAAGGGACAGGGGACACCGGGGAGCTGTTTTTT
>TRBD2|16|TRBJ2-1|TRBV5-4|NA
CASSLAASGGSNEQFF
TGTGCCAGCAGCTTGGCGGCTAGCGGGGGATCCAATGAGCAGTTCTTC
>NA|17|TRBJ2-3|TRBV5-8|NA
CASSLAAHVGGTDTQYF
TGTGCCAGCAGCTTGGCTGCCCACGTGGGAGGCACAGATACGCAGTATTTT
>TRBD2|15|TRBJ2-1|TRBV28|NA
CAISSAASGNNEQFF
TGTGCCATCTCGTCCGCGGCTAGCGGAAACAATGAGCAGTTCTTC
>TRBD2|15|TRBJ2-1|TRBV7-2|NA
CASRPRGLAGGSQFF
TGTGCCAGCAGGCCTAGGGGACTAGCGGGAGGATCGCAGTTCTTC
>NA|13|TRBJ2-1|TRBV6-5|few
CASSHDTNNEQFF
TGTGCCAGCAGTCACGACACAAACAATGAGCAGTTCTTC
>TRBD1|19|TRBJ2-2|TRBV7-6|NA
CASSLHRDSPYSNTGELFF
TGTGCCAGCAGCTTACACCGGGACAGCCCATATTCGAACACCGGGGAGCTGTTTTTT
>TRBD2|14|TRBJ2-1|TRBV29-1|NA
CSAITSGIYNEQFF
TGCAGCGCGATCACTAGCGGGATTTACAATGAGCAGTTCTTC
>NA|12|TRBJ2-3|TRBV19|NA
CASSASGGTQYF
TGTGCCAGTAGTGCTAGTGGCGGTACGCAGTATTTT
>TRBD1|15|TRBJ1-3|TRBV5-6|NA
CASSLRTGLGNTIYF
TGTGCCAGCAGCCTTCGGACAGGGCTGGGAAACACCATATATTTT
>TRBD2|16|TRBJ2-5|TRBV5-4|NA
CASSLRVAGALETQYF
TGTGCCAGCAGCTTAAGAGTAGCGGGAGCGTTAGAGACCCAGTACTTC
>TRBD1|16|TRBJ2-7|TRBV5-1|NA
CASSLGDRRSSYEQYF
TGCGCCAGCAGCCTAGGGGACAGGAGGAGCTCCTACGAGCAGTACTTC
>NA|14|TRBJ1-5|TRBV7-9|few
CASSSPGANQPQHF
TGTGCCAGCAGCTCCCCCGGAGCAAATCAGCCCCAGCATTTT
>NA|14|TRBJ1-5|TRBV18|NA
CASSPLQGDQPQHF
TGTGCCAGCTCACCTTTACAGGGAGATCAGCCCCAGCATTTT
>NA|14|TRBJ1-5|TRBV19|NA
CASSTPGSNQPQHF
TGTGCCAGTAGTACTCCGGGAAGCAATCAGCCCCAGCATTTT
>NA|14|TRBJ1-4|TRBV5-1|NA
CASSFRAGDEKLFF
TGCGCCAGCAGCTTCCGGGCAGGGGATGAAAAACTGTTTTTT
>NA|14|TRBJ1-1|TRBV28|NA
CASSLLVPPTEAFF
TGTGCCAGCAGTTTATTAGTTCCCCCCACTGAAGCTTTCTTT
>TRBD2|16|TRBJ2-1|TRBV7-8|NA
CASSLWRERSNNEQFF
TGTGCCAGCAGTCTCTGGCGGGAGAGGAGTAACAATGAGCAGTTCTTC
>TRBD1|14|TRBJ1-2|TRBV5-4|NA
CASSLKTGFYGYTF
TGTGCCAGCAGCTTAAAGACAGGGTTCTATGGCTACACCTTC
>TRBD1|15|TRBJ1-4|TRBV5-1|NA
CASSPRDSSNEKLFF
TGCGCCAGCAGCCCACGGGACAGCTCTAATGAAAAACTGTTTTTT
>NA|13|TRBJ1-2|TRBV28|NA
CASTIGQIRGYTF
TGTGCCAGCACCATTGGGCAGATACGTGGCTACACCTTC
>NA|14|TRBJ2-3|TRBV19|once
CASSIRSSTDTQYF
TGTGCCAGCAGTATACGGAGCTCCACAGATACGCAGTATTTT
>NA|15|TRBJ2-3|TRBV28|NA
CASLPRGILTDTQYF
TGTGCCAGCCTCCCGAGGGGGATCCTCACAGATACGCAGTATTTT
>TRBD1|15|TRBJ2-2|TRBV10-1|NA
CASRASGGNTGELFF
TGCGCCAGCAGAGCATCAGGGGGCAACACCGGGGAGCTGTTTTTT